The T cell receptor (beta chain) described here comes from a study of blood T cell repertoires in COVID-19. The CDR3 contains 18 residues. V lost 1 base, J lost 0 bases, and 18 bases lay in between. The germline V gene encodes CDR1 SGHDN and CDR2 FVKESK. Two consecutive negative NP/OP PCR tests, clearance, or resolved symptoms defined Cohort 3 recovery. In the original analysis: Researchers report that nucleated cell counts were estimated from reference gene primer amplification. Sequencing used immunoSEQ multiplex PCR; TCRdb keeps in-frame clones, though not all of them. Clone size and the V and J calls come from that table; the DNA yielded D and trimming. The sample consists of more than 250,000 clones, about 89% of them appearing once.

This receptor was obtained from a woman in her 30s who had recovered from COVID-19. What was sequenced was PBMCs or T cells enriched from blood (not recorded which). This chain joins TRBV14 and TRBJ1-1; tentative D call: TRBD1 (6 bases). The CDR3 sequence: CASSQGLGSDRLNTEAFF. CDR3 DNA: TGTGCCAGCAGCCAAGGTCTCGGTAGCGACAGGCTGAACACTGAAGCTTTCTTT. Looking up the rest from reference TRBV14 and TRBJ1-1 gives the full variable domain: EAGVTQFPSHSVIEKGQTVTLRCDPISGHDNLYWYRRVMGKEIKFLLHFVKESKQDESGMPNNRFLAERTGGTYSTLKVQPAELEDSGVYFCASSQGLGSDRLNTEAFFGQGTRLTVV.